These 8 T cell receptor beta chains were sequenced from one sample in a study of OX40 agonist ivuxolimab in advanced cancers. Libraries were built with the immunoSEQ multiplex PCR assay. Not all clones reach the TCRdb copy of this immuneACCESS table, which keeps in-frame sequences only. Checked studies attribute under half of the gap to unresolved V genes and leave the rest unexplained. This sample is represented by tens of thousands of clones; about 90% of them were singletons. The top ten clonotypes cover about 0.42% of the sample. The sequenced sample was CD4+ or CD8+ T cells sorted from blood, obtained in a trial of the OX40 agonist ivuxolimab. These receptors came from an adult with an advanced solid tumor such as melanoma, head and neck, liver or kidney cancer.

The chain employs TRBV29-1 and TRBJ2-1; D is perhaps TRBD1 (5 bases). Looked up from germline, CDR1 is SQVTM and CDR2 is ANQGSEA. The CDR3 runs to 11 residues. The V and J ends lost 3 bases and 8 bases respectively, with 8 bases between them. In DNA, the CDR3 is TGCAGCGTTGACAGGGCCCATGAGCAGTTCTTC. This codes for CSVDRAHEQFF.

V gene TRBV6-1 combines with J gene TRBJ2-7; tentative D call: TRBD2 (6 bases). Between the trimmed V and J ends, which lost 6 bases and 5 bases, there was a span of 11 bases. The CDR3 consists of 12 residues. Germline loops: CDR1 MNHNS, CDR2 SASEGT. The CDR3 spells CASSVGSDEQYF. CDR3 coding DNA: TGTGCCAGCAGCGTCGGGAGCGACGAGCAGTACTTC.

This clone was counted only a few times. J is TRBJ1-2 and V is TRBV11-3; 12 bases align to TRBD1. The germline V gene has CDR1 SGHNT and CDR2 YENEEA. The V gene end was trimmed by 5 bases and the J gene end by 4 bases; junction bases not matched to a gene: 11. The CDR3 covers 17 residues. The CDR3 region is CASSRRDRGPQSYGYTF. CDR3 coding DNA: TGTGCCAGCAGCCGAAGGGACAGGGGGCCTCAGAGCTATGGCTACACCTTC. Full variable domain (remainder filled in from reference TRBV11-3 and TRBJ1-2): EAGVVQSPRYKIIEKKQPVAFWCNPISGHNTLYWYLQNLGQGPELLIRYENEEAVDDSQLPKDRFSAERLKGVDSTLKIQPAELGDSAVYLCASSRRDRGPQSYGYTFGSGTRLTVV.

The chain links TRBV9 to TRBJ2-5; 10 bases line up with TRBD2. V lost 0 bases, J lost 4 bases, and 12 bases stayed unmatched. CDR3 length: 18 amino acids. CDR1 and CDR2 (germline): SGDLS, YYNGEE. This chain's CDR3 is CASSVALAGAVLGETQYF. As DNA, the CDR3 is TGTGCCAGCAGCGTAGCCCTAGCGGGAGCCGTCCTGGGAGAGACCCAGTACTTC.

In this sample, this clone turned up once. The V call is TRBV5-6, the J call TRBJ2-7, with D perhaps TRBD1 (6 bases). The CDR3 runs to 14 residues. Germline CDR1 reads SGHDT; CDR2 reads YYEEEE. V was trimmed by 0 bases and J by 5 bases, leaving 12 bases between them. The CDR3 DNA reads as TGTGCCAGCAGCTTGGCCTACAGGGTGCACGAGCAGTACTTC. It specifies CASSLAYRVHEQYF.

The chain is built from TRBV4-1 and TRBJ2-3; TRBD1 matches at 8 bases. Trimming at V came to 4 bases and at J to 4 bases, leaving 10 bases not matched to a gene. This CDR3 spans 16 amino acids. The germline V gene encodes CDR1 MGHRA and CDR2 YSYEKL. The CDR3 region is CASSPPSRGQADTQYF. DNA of the CDR3: TGCGCCAGCAGCCCCCCTTCCAGGGGGCAGGCAGATACGCAGTATTTT.

The V call is TRBV10-2, the J call TRBJ2-5; no clear D gene. V shed 6 bases and J shed 1 base, with 9 bases lying between them. CDR1 and CDR2 (germline): WSHSY, SAAADI. The CDR3 consists of 13 residues. The CDR3, as DNA: TGCGCCAGCAGCGCAACTATCCAAGAGACCCAGTACTTC. Translation: CASSATIQETQYF.

In its sample, this clone was seen once. This sequence joins TRBV6-6 and TRBJ1-5, with 7 bases identical to TRBD1. CDR3 size: 14 residues. Germline values: CDR1 MNHNY, CDR2 SVGAGI (reference sequence). With V trimmed by 4 bases and J by 1 base, 1 base remained unmatched. The chain's CDR3 is CASSSQGSNQPQHF. The CDR3 nucleotides read TGTGCCAGCAGTTCACAGGGGAGCAATCAGCCCCAGCATTTT.